Presented here are 29 T cell receptor beta chains from one specimen sequenced in a study of T cells in Graves' hyperthyroidism and ophthalmopathy. RNA transcripts yielded amplified TCR beta CDR3 regions. The TCR CDR3 was amplified in a first-round RT-PCR using the HTBI primer set. MiXCR, applied by TCRdb to the multiplex PCR reads, yields one record per CDR3 protein. Among approximately 740,000 distinct CDR3 sequences listed, approximately 15% were seen once. The sequenced material came from blood. Receptors were obtained from a young woman with Graves' hyperthyroidism.

This clonotype was detected many times. This rearrangement joins TRBV29-1 to TRBJ1-2; TRBD1 aligns across 7 bases. CDR3 length: 16 amino acids. Losses at the gene ends were 2 bases for V and 0 bases for J; bases not matched to a gene: 9. Germline CDR1 reads SQVTM; CDR2 reads ANQGSEA. For the CDR3, the DNA is TGCAGCGTTGAAAGTTTACTGGGGACAGCTAACTATGGCTACACCTTC. Protein product: CSVESLLGTANYGYTF. The full variable domain, completed using reference TRBV29-1 and TRBJ1-2, is SAVISQKPSRDICQRGTSLTIQCQVDSQVTMMFWYRQQPGQSLTLIATANQGSEATYESGFVIDKFPISRPNLTFSTLTVSNMSPEDSSIYLCSVESLLGTANYGYTFGSGTRLTVV.

There are many counts of this clonotype. The gene calls are TRBV24-1 and TRBJ2-1; 7 nucleotides line up with TRBD2. CDR1 is KGHDR, CDR2 SFDVKD, per germline. V was clipped by 0 bases and J by 7 bases; unmatched bases: 8. CDR3 length equals 16 residues. CDR3 region: CATSDLTGGRGNEQFF. DNA for the CDR3: TGTGCCACCAGTGATTTGACGGGAGGACGAGGGAATGAGCAGTTCTTC.

Notes on this clonotype: It may be a read error: a sequence one base away is much more abundant. This rearrangement joins TRBV18 to TRBJ1-2, with D uncertain. CDR1 and CDR2 (germline): KGHSH, LQKENI. V shed 5 bases and J shed 13 bases, with 17 bases lying between them. The CDR3 spans 12 residues. The CDR3 nucleotides read TGTGCCAGCTCATCCTCTGGCCAGGAACCCACCTTC. It specifies CASSSSGQEPTF.

J is TRBJ1-5 and V is TRBV2; D remains unclear. Germline assignment: CDR1 SNHLY and CDR2 FYNNEI. Trimming removed 3 bases at V and 3 bases at J, with 9 bases between. The CDR3 has 14 amino acids. The CDR3 DNA follows: TGTGCCAGCAGTGAGGCCAGCTACAATCAGCCCCAGCATTTT. Protein product: CASSEASYNQPQHF.

The gene calls are TRBV7-9 and TRBJ2-3, with D unresolved. CDR3 length: 14 residues. V was trimmed by 1 base and J by 6 bases, leaving 11 bases between them. CDR1 and CDR2 (germline): SEHNR, FQNEAQ (reference sequence). Here the CDR3 DNA reads TGTGCCAGCAGCTTAGATCGGGCTCGGGATACGCAGTATTTT. It codes for CASSLDRARDTQYF.

With regard to this clonotype: A much larger clone is a single base away; this may be a read error. The chain couples TRBV6-2 or TRBV6-3 to TRBJ1-1, with D unclear. The V gene's germline CDR1 is MNHEY and CDR2 SVGEGT. The CDR3 is 11 residues long. The CDR3 sequence is CASGENTEASF. The CDR3 bases are TGTGCCAGCGGGGAGAACACTGAAGCTTCCTTT.

The chain combines TRBV6-2 or TRBV6-3 with TRBJ2-2, with D maybe TRBD2 (6 bases). CDR1 is MNHEY and CDR2 is SVGEGT in the germline V gene. The CDR3 is 13 amino acids. V shed 6 bases and J shed 10 bases, with 15 bases lying between them. In nucleotides, the CDR3 is TGTGCCAGCAGATCCGACGGGGGAAAGGAGCTGTTTTTT. Translating it yields CASRSDGGKELFF.

This clonotype was picked up many times. The J gene is TRBJ2-7, the V gene TRBV18; no definite D call. This CDR3 contains 13 residues. V gave up 4 bases and J gave up 5 bases, with 12 bases separating them. CDR1 and CDR2 (germline): KGHSH, LQKENI. DNA of the CDR3: TGTGCCAGCTCACGTGTCCCTTTCGACGAGCAGTACTTC. Protein sequence: CASSRVPFDEQYF.

There are many counts of this clonotype. This chain connects TRBV4-2 to TRBJ2-1; tentatively, D is TRBD1 or TRBD2 (7 bases each). Trimming stripped 1 base from V and 2 bases from J, with 15 bases between. This CDR3 has 17 amino acids. The germline V gene encodes CDR1 LGHNA and CDR2 YNFKEQ. The CDR3 protein is CASSQGGRDRPYNEQFF. The CDR3 nucleotides read TGTGCCAGCAGCCAAGGAGGGAGGGACAGACCCTACAATGAGCAGTTCTTC.

This clonotype has more than one count but fewer than ten. The junction departs from germline at one end; a sequencing error may be responsible. V usage is TRBV15 and J usage is TRBJ2-2; D is perhaps TRBD1 (6 bases). This CDR3 spans 18 amino acids. Germline loops: CDR1 LNHNV, CDR2 YYDKDF (reference sequence). For the CDR3, the DNA is TGTGCCACCAGCAGACCCCTCCGACAGGCTACGAACACCGGGGAGCCGTTTTTT. Translated, it gives CATSRPLRQATNTGEPFF.

This clonotype showed up just once. A read error is possible here, since a much larger clone lies one base away. The rearrangement joins TRBV18 to TRBJ1-2; D gene unclear. Trimming left V 4 bases short and J 6 bases short, with 21 bases between. Germline CDR1 and CDR2: KGHSH and LQKENI. The CDR3 totals 16 residues. Here the CDR3 reads CASSQAAASYVHGYTF. Written as DNA, the CDR3 is TGTGCCAGCTCACAGGCGGCGGCCTCTTACGTCCATGGCTACACCTTC.

This clonotype was counted many times. The V call is TRBV2, the J call TRBJ2-7, with TRBD2 matching over 14 bases. The CDR3 loop spans 14 amino acids. The trim removed 7 bases at V and 6 bases at J, leaving 5 bases unmatched. Germline V gene lookup returns CDR1 SNHLY and CDR2 FYNNEI. CDR3 nucleotides: TGTGCCAGCATTCGACTAGCGGGAGGGCCCGAGCAGTACTTC. Its translation is CASIRLAGGPEQYF.

This clonotype was observed many times. The chain joins TRBV3-1 to TRBJ2-1, with D perhaps matching TRBD2 (5 bases). Deletions cut 2 bases from V and 6 bases from J, with 11 bases between. Germline-derived CDR1 and CDR2 are LGHDT and YNNKEL (reference sequence). This CDR3 has 14 amino acids. CDR3 loop: CASSQTSLRNEQFF. The CDR3 DNA reads as TGTGCCAGCAGCCAAACTAGTCTGCGCAATGAGCAGTTCTTC.

This clonotype was counted ten times or more. This rearrangement joins TRBV20-1 to TRBJ2-7; either TRBD1 or TRBD2 may fit D (5 bases each). This CDR3 region has 16 residues. The V gene's germline CDR1 is DFQATT and CDR2 SNEGSKA (reference sequence). The V end lost 5 bases, the J end lost 2 bases, and 22 bases lay between the germline ends. CDR3 nucleotide sequence: TGCAGTGCTTATTACCCTCGGGGCGCTTGGACCTACGAGCAGTACTTC. The encoded protein is CSAYYPRGAWTYEQYF.

A few counts support this clonotype. The chain joins TRBV30 to TRBJ2-7; D remains ambiguous. The CDR3 is 11 amino acids. V lost 5 bases and J 2 bases, leaving 7 bases between the germline ends. The germline CDR1 and CDR2 sequences are GTSNPN and SVGIG (reference sequence). The CDR3 is CAWGLAYEQYF. The DNA for the CDR3 is TGTGCCTGGGGCCTAGCCTACGAGCAGTACTTC.

The V and J genes are TRBV19 and TRBJ1-5; D call uncertain. The germline V gene encodes CDR1 LNHDA and CDR2 SQIVND (reference sequence). The V gene lost 4 bases and the J gene lost 6 bases, with 10 bases spanning the gap. The CDR3 extends over 13 amino acids. DNA for the CDR3: TGTGCCAGTAGTAGCACCTGGGCTCAGCCCCAGCATTTT. Translation gives CASSSTWAQPQHF.

The sample holds a few counts of this clonotype. J is TRBJ2-2 and V is TRBV28; possible D gene TRBD2, 6 bases. V was trimmed by 5 bases and J by 4 bases, leaving 14 bases between them. CDR1 is MDHEN, CDR2 SYDVKM, per germline. CDR3 length equals 15 residues. The DNA for the CDR3 is TGTGCCAGCAGTCCTTGGGGGGAGGCCACCGGGGAGCTGTTTTTT. This translates into CASSPWGEATGELFF.

For the CDR3, the DNA is TGTGCCAGCAGTCCCTGGATTGGAGGGGGAAAGGACACTGAAGCTTTCTTT. Its translation is CASSPWIGGGKDTEAFF. This sequence joins TRBV6-1 and TRBJ1-1; D is perhaps TRBD1 (6 bases). The CDR3 sequence is 17 residues long. V lost 5 bases, J lost 3 bases, and 22 bases lay in between. The germline gives CDR1 MNHNS, CDR2 SASEGT.

This clonotype was observed a few times. The chain joins TRBV20-1 to TRBJ2-7; TRBD1 might be the D (6 bases). The length of the CDR3 is 14 residues. Trimming removed 3 bases at V and 3 bases at J, with 15 bases between. Germline V gene data show CDR1 as DFQATT and CDR2 as SNEGSKA (reference sequence). Written as DNA, the CDR3 is TGCAGTGCTAGGGACAGAGAAGGGGGCTACGAGCAGTACTTC. It yields the protein CSARDREGGYEQYF.

This clonotype was found many times. The chain joins TRBV3-1 to TRBJ2-5; D not resolved. Germline V gene data show CDR1 as LGHDT and CDR2 as YNNKEL (reference sequence). V was shortened by 7 bases and J by 1 base, with 10 bases between the two germline ends. The CDR3 spans 13 residues. CDR3 coding DNA: TGTGCCAGCAACTTGGACGGCCAAGAGACCCAGTACTTC. Encoded protein: CASNLDGQETQYF.

This sequence joins TRBV19 and TRBJ2-5; a possible D gene is TRBD2 (5 bases). Germline V CDR1 and CDR2: LNHDA, SQIVND (reference sequence). The CDR3 sequence is 15 residues long. Trimming stripped 3 bases from V and 5 bases from J, with 16 bases between. The CDR3 sequence is CASSIGQVEGETQYF. The CDR3 DNA reads as TGTGCCAGTAGTATTGGGCAGGTAGAGGGTGAGACCCAGTACTTC.

This clonotype was seen many times. V and J are TRBV30 and TRBJ1-1; D is unresolved. CDR1 GTSNPN and CDR2 SVGIG come from the germline V gene (reference sequence). Trimming removed 5 bases at V and 0 bases at J, with 10 bases between. CDR3 length: 13 residues. The CDR3 sequence: CAWAWFMNTEAFF. DNA for the CDR3: TGTGCCTGGGCATGGTTCATGAACACTGAAGCTTTCTTT.

This clonotype was recorded at least ten times. The V and J genes are TRBV7-8 and TRBJ2-2, with D possibly matching TRBD2 (6 bases). The length of the CDR3 is 15 residues. Germline V lookup: CDR1 SGHVS, CDR2 FQNEAQ. The V end lost 4 bases, the J end lost 5 bases, and 14 bases lay between the germline ends. In nucleotides, the CDR3 is TGTGCCAGCAGCTGGCGGGGTGGAGCGACCGGGGAGCTGTTTTTT. Translation gives CASSWRGGATGELFF.

This clonotype was detected only a few times. J is TRBJ2-2 and V is TRBV19, with TRBD1 matching over 10 bases. The CDR3 is made up of 15 amino acids. CDR1 and CDR2 (germline): LNHDA, SQIVND (reference sequence). Trimming removed 4 bases from V and 4 bases from J; junction bases left unmatched: 3. CDR3 DNA sequence: TGTGCCAGTAGTAGACAGGGGGCGCCCACCGGGGAGCTGTTTTTT. It specifies CASSRQGAPTGELFF.

This clonotype was counted at least ten times. The V call is TRBV7-9, the J call TRBJ2-3; D is perhaps TRBD1 or TRBD2 (5 bases each). The V gene's germline CDR1 is SEHNR and CDR2 FQNEAQ (reference sequence). The V gene lost 3 bases and the J gene lost 6 bases, with 25 bases spanning the gap. CDR3 length equals 18 residues. CDR3 DNA: TGTGCCAGCAGCTTGTGGGGCCCGCGCAGCGAAGAGGGGGATACGCAGTATTTT. Translated, it gives CASSLWGPRSEEGDTQYF. Variable domain in full (rest from reference TRBV7-9 and TRBJ2-3): DTGVSQNPRHKITKRGQNVTFRCDPISEHNRLYWYRQTLGQGPEFLTYFQNEAQLEKSRLLSDRFSAERPKGSFSTLEIQRTEQGDSAMYLCASSLWGPRSEEGDTQYFGPGTRLTVL.

This clonotype has a count of ten or more. The J gene is TRBJ1-1, the V gene TRBV10-3, with D hard to call. V dropped 1 base and J dropped 5 bases, with 14 bases sitting between them. Germline V CDR1 and CDR2: ENHRY, SYGVKD. There are 15 residues in the CDR3. The CDR3 is CAISEFEGVRTEAFF. The CDR3 nucleotides read TGTGCCATCAGTGAGTTTGAGGGAGTTAGGACTGAAGCTTTCTTT.

This clonotype was detected many times. This chain uses TRBV14 with TRBJ2-7; 7 bases match TRBD1. The CDR3 covers 17 residues. V lost 1 base, J lost 2 bases, and 11 bases stayed unmatched. Per germline, CDR1 SGHDN and CDR2 FVKESK. The CDR3 sequence is CASSQVTGTVPTYEQYF. The DNA of the CDR3 is TGTGCCAGCAGCCAAGTCACAGGGACAGTCCCTACCTACGAGCAGTACTTC.

The CDR3 spells CASNVLGGSSPLHF. CDR3 DNA sequence: TGTGCCAGCAATGTCTTAGGTGGGTCTTCACCCCTCCACTTT. The chain recombines TRBV2 with TRBJ1-6; D uncertain. Trimming shortened V by 7 bases and J by 9 bases, and 16 bases separated the two germline ends. CDR1 SNHLY and CDR2 FYNNEI come from the germline V gene. The CDR3 runs 14 residues. The variable domain in full, completed from reference TRBV2 and TRBJ1-6, reads EPEVTQTPSHQVTQMGQEVILRCVPISNHLYFYWYRQILGQKVEFLVSFYNNEISEKSEIFDDQFSVERPDGSNFTLKIRSTKLEDSAMYFCASNVLGGSSPLHFGNGTRLTVT.

The rearrangement joins TRBV6-9 to TRBJ1-2, with D possibly TRBD1 on 5 matching bases. Germline CDR1 reads MNHGY; CDR2 reads SVAAGI. This CDR3 comprises 18 residues. Trimming cost V 4 bases and J 5 bases, with 26 bases left between them. The CDR3 loop reads CASSSEQWPQGRGYGYTF. Written as DNA, the CDR3 is TGTGCCAGCAGTTCCGAACAGTGGCCGCAGGGAAGAGGGTATGGCTACACCTTC.